This T cell receptor beta chain came from a study of cytomegalovirus exposure and HLA in healthy donors. Study overall: An analysis done earlier identified some 120 million unique TCR beta sequences from 190 million or so T cells.

Study-wide points: Most TCR sequences proved rare, with some public TCRs found in many donors. Owing to their indistinguishability, certain V segments, notably TRBV6-2 and TRBV6-3, were excluded.

The PCR ran on 60 Vbeta and 13 Jbeta primers. Sequenced by immunoSEQ multiplex PCR; TCRdb stores in-frame clones only, minus some. This sample has approximately 160,000 clones, with approximately 79% found just once. Worth noting for this clone: Its target is not known.

V was pared by 5 bases and J by 5 bases, with 10 bases of the junction left unmatched. The CDR3 is 16 amino acids. Germline CDR1 and CDR2: SGHVS and FNYEAQ. Sequencing was done on a sample of PBMCs. The V and J genes are TRBV7-6 and TRBJ2-1; 9 bases agree with TRBD2. This clonotype originated in a human donor in good health. CDR3: CASSRWAGGEHNEQFF. In nucleotides, the CDR3 is TGTGCCAGCAGCCGGTGGGCGGGGGGGGAACACAATGAGCAGTTCTTC.